One T cell receptor (beta chain) is described in this entry. This sample is drawn from a study of low-dose radiotherapy and immunotherapy resistance in tumors. Overall study: Cohort 1 patients were irradiated with 0.5 Gy fractions every 2 weeks to 6.5 Gy total. Aspirin 300 mg was given orally each day for four cycles from cycle 1 day 1.

Time point reported: before trial treatment. All of the donors were given nivolumab, ipilimumab, aspirin, low-dose cyclophosphamide and low-dose radiotherapy as part of RACIN, a single-arm trial. TRAV- and TRBV-specific primers, spanning alpha and beta chains, primed first-strand cDNA. Amplification of TCRs used a constant-region primer and V-primer adapter for approximately 18 PCR cycles. Following isolation, mRNA was amplified via in vitro transcription. Via MiXCR, TCRdb re-called the reads, giving one row per CDR3 protein. The sample consists of tens of thousands of distinct CDR3 sequences, roughly 28% of them appearing once. This CDR3 comprises 15 residues. V was pared by 2 bases and J by 0 bases, with 11 bases between. CDR1 is MNHEY, CDR2 SVGEGT, per germline.

This receptor was taken from a male donor with gallbladder cancer. V and J are TRBV6-2 or TRBV6-3 and TRBJ2-7; the D gene could be TRBD1 or TRBD2 (5 bases each). Here the sequenced sample was PBMCs, taken before treatment. CDR3 residues: CASSYLWGSSYEQYF. As DNA, the CDR3 is TGTGCCAGCAGTTACCTATGGGGGAGCTCCTACGAGCAGTACTTC.